This note documents a single T cell receptor (beta chain) sequence. This entry is derived from a study of blood T cell repertoires in COVID-19. Overall study context: In each case, the material was cDNA or gDNA derived from T cells, B-cell-depleted T cells, or PBMCs.

Germline V lookup: CDR1 SGHDT, CDR2 YYEEEE. Trimming took off 4 bases at V and 0 bases at J, with 15 bases between the two ends. CDR3 length: 16 amino acids. Method: immunoSEQ multiplex PCR; TCRdb's copy keeps in-frame clones and lacks some. The table has a few hundred thousand clones, 70% to 90% seen once. This rearrangement joins TRBV5-6 to TRBJ2-3; possible D gene TRBD1, 6 bases. This sequence was found in a woman aged 55-69 years with acute or convalescent COVID-19. What was sequenced was peripheral blood. CDR3 protein: CASSQVSRGSTDTQYF. The CDR3 nucleotides read TGTGCCAGCAGCCAGGTATCGAGGGGGAGCACAGATACGCAGTATTTT.